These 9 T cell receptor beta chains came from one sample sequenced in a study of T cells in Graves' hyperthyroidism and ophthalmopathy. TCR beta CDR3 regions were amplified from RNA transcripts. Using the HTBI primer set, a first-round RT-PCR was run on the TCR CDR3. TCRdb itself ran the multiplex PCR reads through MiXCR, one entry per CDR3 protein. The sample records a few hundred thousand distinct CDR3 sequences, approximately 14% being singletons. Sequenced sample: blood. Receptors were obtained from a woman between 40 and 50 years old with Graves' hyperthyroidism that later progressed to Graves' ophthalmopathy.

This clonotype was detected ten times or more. Here the CDR3 DNA reads TGCGCCAGCAGCTCAGGCCCGAGAGCCAAAAACATTCAGTACTTC. Its translation is CASSSGPRAKNIQYF. The V call is TRBV5-1, the J call TRBJ2-4; no firm D call. This CDR3 has 15 residues. Trimming removed 3 bases from V and 0 bases from J, with 10 bases in between. Germline V gives CDR1 SGHRS, CDR2 YFSETQ.

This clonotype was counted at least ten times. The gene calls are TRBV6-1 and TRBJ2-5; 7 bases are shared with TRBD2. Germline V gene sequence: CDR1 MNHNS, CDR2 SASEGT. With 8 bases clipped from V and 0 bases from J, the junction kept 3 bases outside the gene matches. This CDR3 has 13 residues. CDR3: CASAGANQETQYF. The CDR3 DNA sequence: TGTGCCAGCGCGGGAGCTAACCAAGAGACCCAGTACTTC.

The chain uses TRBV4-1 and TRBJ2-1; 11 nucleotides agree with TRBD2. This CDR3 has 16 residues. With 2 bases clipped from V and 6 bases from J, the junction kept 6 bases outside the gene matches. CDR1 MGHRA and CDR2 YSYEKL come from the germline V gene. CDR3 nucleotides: TGCGCCAGCAGCCAATATAGCGGGAGGGGCAGCAATGAGCAGTTCTTC. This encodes CASSQYSGRGSNEQFF.

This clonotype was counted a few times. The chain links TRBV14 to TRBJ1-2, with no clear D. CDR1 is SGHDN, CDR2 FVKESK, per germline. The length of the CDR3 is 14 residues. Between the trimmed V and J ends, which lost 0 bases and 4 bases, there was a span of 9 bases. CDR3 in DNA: TGTGCCAGCAGCCAAGATGGGATGAGCTATGGCTACACCTTC. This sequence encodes CASSQDGMSYGYTF.

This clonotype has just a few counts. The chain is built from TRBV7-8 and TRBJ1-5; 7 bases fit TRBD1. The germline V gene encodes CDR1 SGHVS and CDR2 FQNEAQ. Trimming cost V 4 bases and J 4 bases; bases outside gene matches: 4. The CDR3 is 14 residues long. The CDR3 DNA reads TGTGCCAGCAGCTCGGGACAGCTTAATCAGCCCCAGCATTTT. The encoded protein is CASSSGQLNQPQHF.

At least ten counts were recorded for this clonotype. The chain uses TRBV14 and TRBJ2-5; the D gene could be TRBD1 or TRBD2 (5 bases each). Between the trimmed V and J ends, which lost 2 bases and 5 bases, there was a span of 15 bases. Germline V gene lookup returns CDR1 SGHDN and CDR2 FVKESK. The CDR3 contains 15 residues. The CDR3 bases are TGTGCCAGCAGCCAACTAGGTGACAGAGGGGAGACCCAGTACTTC. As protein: CASSQLGDRGETQYF.

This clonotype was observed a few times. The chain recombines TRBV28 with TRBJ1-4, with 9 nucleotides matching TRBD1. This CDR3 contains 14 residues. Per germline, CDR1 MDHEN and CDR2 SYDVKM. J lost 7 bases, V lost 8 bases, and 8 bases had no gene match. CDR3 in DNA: TGTGCCAGCGGACGGACAGGGGTTCGTGAAAAACTGTTTTTT. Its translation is CASGRTGVREKLFF. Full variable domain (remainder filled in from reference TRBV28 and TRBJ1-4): DVKVTQSSRYLVKRTGEKVFLECVQDMDHENMFWYRQDPGLGLRLIYFSYDVKMKEKGDIPEGYSVSREKKERFSLILESASTNQTSMYLCASGRTGVREKLFFGSGTQLSVL.

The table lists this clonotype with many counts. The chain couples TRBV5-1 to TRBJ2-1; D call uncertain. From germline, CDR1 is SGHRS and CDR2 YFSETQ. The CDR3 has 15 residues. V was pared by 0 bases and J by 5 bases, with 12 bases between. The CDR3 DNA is TGCGCCAGCAGCTTGGGCTCGTATCGCGACAATGAGCAGTTCTTC. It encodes CASSLGSYRDNEQFF.

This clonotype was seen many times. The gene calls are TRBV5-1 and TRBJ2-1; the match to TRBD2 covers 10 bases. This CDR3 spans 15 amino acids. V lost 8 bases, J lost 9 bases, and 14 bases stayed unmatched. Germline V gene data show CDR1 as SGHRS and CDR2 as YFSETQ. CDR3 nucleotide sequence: TGCGCCAGTAGGACAGCGGGAGGGCCGTATGGTGAGCAGTTCTTC. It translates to CASRTAGGPYGEQFF.